A selection of T cell receptor beta chains follows, all from one sample in a study of shared clonotypes between healthy human individuals. Sequencing used immunoSEQ multiplex PCR; TCRdb keeps in-frame clones, though not all of them. The sample shows 2 million to 3 million clones, 80% to 95% of them seen only once. The sequencing sample was made of naive CD4+ T cells from PBMCs. The receptors here all came from a man between 18 and 35 years old in good health. Some clones in this sample may be carry-over from other donors' samples. The CDR3 runs from the conserved cysteine through the conserved F or W. A D gene is named only where the DNA matches it firmly. Size values are once, few and many counts, or a class for expanded clones, and some rows have none.

d_call	j_call	v_call	clone_size	cdr3_nt	cdr3_aa
TRBD1	TRBJ1-5	TRBV6-5	.	TGTGCCAGCAGTAGTGACAGGGGCAGGGATCAGCCCCAGCATTTT	CASSSDRGRDQPQHF
.	TRBJ1-2	TRBV9	.	TGTGCCAGCAGCGTAGAGAAGGGGGGCTACACCTTC	CASSVEKGGYTF
.	TRBJ1-2	TRBV5-5	.	TGTGCCAGCAGCTTCGGTCCCGGTCGGACCCTCTATGGCTACACCTTC	CASSFGPGRTLYGYTF
TRBD1	TRBJ2-2	TRBV5-1	.	TGCGCCAGCAGCCCGGGACAGCTGAACACCGGGGAGCTGTTTTTT	CASSPGQLNTGELFF
TRBD1	TRBJ1-6	TRBV10-3	.	TGTGCCATCAGTGAGTTCCCCGAGGGGACAGACAATTCACCCCTCCACTTT	CAISEFPEGTDNSPLHF
.	TRBJ1-2	TRBV19	.	TGTGCCAGTAGACCCCCTGGGGAAAAGTCAGGTGGCTACACCTTC	CASRPPGEKSGGYTF
TRBD1	TRBJ2-7	TRBV6-5	once	TGTGCCAGCAGTTACGAGGGACAGGGTACTCGCGAGCAGTACTTC	CASSYEGQGTREQYF
TRBD1	TRBJ1-6	TRBV11-1	.	TGTGCCAGCAGCGTGTCCGGGACAGATAATTCACCCCTCCACTTT	CASSVSGTDNSPLHF
.	TRBJ1-1	TRBV6-5	.	TGTGCCAGCAGTCCCGCGAGCCGTAACACTGAAGCTTTCTTT	CASSPASRNTEAFF
.	TRBJ2-1	TRBV28	.	TGTGCCAGCAGCGGCTCCAGCTCCTACAATGAGCAGTTCTTC	CASSGSSSYNEQFF
TRBD1	TRBJ2-5	TRBV5-1	.	TGCGCCAGCAGCCTCGGGACAGCCCGGGAGACCCAGTACTTC	CASSLGTARETQYF
TRBD2	TRBJ2-1	TRBV18	.	TGTGCCAGCTCCCCTCCCGGGACTAGCGGGAGCGGTGAGCAGTTCTTC	CASSPPGTSGSGEQFF
.	TRBJ2-7	TRBV6-5	.	TGTGCCAGCAGTAACGTGGGTGCGCGAGAGCAGTACTTC	CASSNVGAREQYF
TRBD1	TRBJ1-2	TRBV6-5	.	TGTGCCAGCAGTTACTCAGGGGGCCACTATGGCTACACCTTC	CASSYSGGHYGYTF
TRBD2	TRBJ2-2	TRBV10-3	.	TGTGCCATCAGGAGGGCGGGAGGGCCTACCGGGGAGCTGTTTTTT	CAIRRAGGPTGELFF
.	TRBJ2-5	TRBV7-9	.	TGTGCCAGCAGCTTAGTACCCCCAACCAGGGGCCTTAGGGAGACCCAGTACTTC	CASSLVPPTRGLRETQYF
.	TRBJ2-7	TRBV28	.	TGTGCCAGCAGCCCCCTTGGATACGAGCAGTACTTC	CASSPLGYEQYF
TRBD2	TRBJ2-1	TRBV5-1	.	TGCGCCAGCAGCCTCGCCCTACTAGCGGGAGGGCCAAATGAGCAGTTCTTC	CASSLALLAGGPNEQFF
.	TRBJ1-3	TRBV2	.	TGTGCCAGCAGCGGAGGAAACACCATATATTTT	CASSGGNTIYF
.	TRBJ2-7	TRBV21-1	.	TGTGCCAGCAGCTGTACCGGGACTAGACACTACGAGCAGTACTTC	CASSCTGTRHYEQYF
TRBD2	TRBJ2-5	TRBV5-3	.	TGTGCCAGAAGCTTGGTACTAGCGGGAGTGGGTGAGCAGTACTTC	CARSLVLAGVGEQYF
TRBD2	TRBJ2-7	TRBV27	.	TGTGCCAGCAGTTCTAGGACTAGCGGCAAGGCGGAGCAGTACTTC	CASSSRTSGKAEQYF
TRBD2	TRBJ2-3	TRBV15	once	TGTGCCACCAGCAAGCGGACTAGCGTGCGGGGCACAGATACGCAGTATTTT	CATSKRTSVRGTDTQYF
.	TRBJ2-2	TRBV5-4	once	TGTGCCAGCAGCCCTTTATCCGAAAGGGACACCGGGGAGCTGTTTTTT	CASSPLSERDTGELFF
TRBD1	TRBJ2-1	TRBV9	.	TGTGCCAGCCACAGGGGGCCTAGCTCCTACAATGAGCAGTTCTTC	CASHRGPSSYNEQFF
TRBD1	TRBJ2-3	TRBV6-5	once	TGTGCCAGCAGACCCCGAGGGGGCCGCCGAGATACGCAGTATTTT	CASRPRGGRRDTQYF
.	TRBJ1-4	TRBV7-9	.	TGTGCCAGCAGCCCCGGGACGCGGGGCCGTGGTGAAAAACTGTTTTTT	CASSPGTRGRGEKLFF
TRBD1	TRBJ1-5	TRBV19	.	TGTGCCAGTAGTGCCCCCCGGACAGGGGCCAGCAATCAGCCCCAGCATTTT	CASSAPRTGASNQPQHF
.	TRBJ2-7	TRBV7-3	.	TGTGCCAGCAGCTTAGGCCCGAGCTCCTACGAGCAGTACTTC	CASSLGPSSYEQYF
.	TRBJ2-1	TRBV5-4	.	TGTGCCAGCAGCTTGGGGGGATTTACAACTTACAATGAGCAGTTCTTC	CASSLGGFTTYNEQFF
.	TRBJ2-2	TRBV7-8	.	TGTGCCAGCAGCTTATTCCGTTCGGGACAGTACTTTTCGAACACCGGGGGGCTGTTTTTT	CASSLFRSGQYFSNTGGLFF
TRBD1	TRBJ2-7	TRBV18	.	TGTGCCAGCTCACAAACAGGGGACGAGCAGTACTTC	CASSQTGDEQYF
.	TRBJ1-2	TRBV5-1	.	TGCGCCAGCAGCTTGGGGGGCAGTTCTTTCTTCTATGGCTACACCTTC	CASSLGGSSFFYGYTF
TRBD2	TRBJ2-7	TRBV11-2	.	TGTGCCAGCAGCTCGCGGGGGGAGCTTCCTACCTACGAGCAGTACTTC	CASSSRGELPTYEQYF
.	TRBJ2-7	TRBV5-1	.	TGCGCCAGCAGCTTGGTGGGGTCGCGAACCTACGAGCAGTACTTC	CASSLVGSRTYEQYF
TRBD2	TRBJ2-1	TRBV9	.	TGTGCCAGCAGCGTAGGCCGGGACAGTACCGGGACTAGCAACCATGAGCAGTTCTTC	CASSVGRDSTGTSNHEQFF
TRBD2	TRBJ2-4	TRBV15	.	TGTGCCACCAGCAGCGGGGGGGCGATTAACATTCAGTACTTC	CATSSGGAINIQYF
.	TRBJ2-2	TRBV11-2	.	TGTGCCAGCAGCTTAGATCGCCGGCCAGGGCGAGGGGAGCTGTTTTTT	CASSLDRRPGRGELFF
.	TRBJ2-5	TRBV5-1	.	TGCGCCAGCAGCTTTTGGCAAGGGGCATTCGGGGAGACCCAGTACTTC	CASSFWQGAFGETQYF
TRBD1	TRBJ1-1	TRBV28	.	TGTGCCAGCAGTTTATATGCACAGGGGAAAGCTTTCTTT	CASSLYAQGKAFF
.	TRBJ1-1	TRBV28	.	TGTGCCAGCCAATGGTCAGGAACGGCTGAAGCTTTCTTT	CASQWSGTAEAFF
.	TRBJ2-1	TRBV18	.	TGTGCCAGCTCACCAAACAATGTGAGAGGGAGGTTATACAATGAGCAGTTCTTC	CASSPNNVRGRLYNEQFF
.	TRBJ2-5	TRBV4-1	.	TGCGCCAGCAGCCAACCCGGAAGTGGAGAGACCCAGTACTTC	CASSQPGSGETQYF
TRBD1	TRBJ2-1	TRBV2	.	TGTGCCAGCAGGGCGCGACAGGGCAGAAATGAGCAGTTCTTC	CASRARQGRNEQFF
TRBD1	TRBJ2-7	TRBV2	.	TGTGCCAGCACAGGGGACAGGGGACAGGGGAGTAAGGGAGAGCAGTACTTC	CASTGDRGQGSKGEQYF
TRBD2	TRBJ2-2	TRBV10-1	.	TGCGCCAGCAGTGACGGCGGGAGAAGGTATACCGGGGAGCTGTTTTTT	CASSDGGRRYTGELFF
TRBD1	TRBJ1-2	TRBV28	once	TGTGCCAGCAGTTTATCCGGGACAGATAGGGCCCTCTATGGCTACACCTTC	CASSLSGTDRALYGYTF
.	TRBJ2-1	TRBV6-1	.	TGTGCGGGGGAGACCTACAATGAGCAGTTCTTC	CAGETYNEQFF
TRBD1	TRBJ1-1	TRBV28	.	TGTGCCAGCAGCTTACAGGGGCTGAACACTGAAGCTTTCTTT	CASSLQGLNTEAFF
.	TRBJ1-4	TRBV2	.	TGTGCCAGCAAGCAGGCCCTTAATGAAAAACTGTTTTTT	CASKQALNEKLFF
.	TRBJ2-3	TRBV25-1	.	TGTGCCAGCAGTGCTGGTTGGGGAGCGAGCGATACGCAGTATTTT	CASSAGWGASDTQYF
.	TRBJ2-3	TRBV7-3	.	TGTGCCAGCAGCCCCAGGGGATCTGGCACAGATACGCAGTATTTT	CASSPRGSGTDTQYF
.	TRBJ2-4	TRBV7-9	.	TGTGCCAGCAGCTTAACGCCCTTAGCCAAAAACATTCAGTACTTC	CASSLTPLAKNIQYF
.	TRBJ2-5	TRBV9	.	TGTGCCAGCAGCGACCGACTGGGCCAAGAGACCCAGTACTTC	CASSDRLGQETQYF
.	TRBJ1-5	TRBV19	.	TGTGCCAGTACGTGGGCCGGCCGCAATCAGCCCCAGCATTTT	CASTWAGRNQPQHF
TRBD2	TRBJ2-1	TRBV7-2	.	TGTGCCAGCAGCTTATCTAGCGGGAGTGCTAATGAGCAGTTCTTC	CASSLSSGSANEQFF
TRBD1	TRBJ2-1	TRBV5-6	.	TGTGCCAGCAGCCCCGGGACAGGGATTCCGGATGAGCAGTTCTTC	CASSPGTGIPDEQFF
TRBD1	TRBJ2-1	TRBV6-5	once	TGTGCCAGCAGTTCGTTTGAGGGGGCAGGGGAGCAGTTCTTC	CASSSFEGAGEQFF
.	TRBJ1-4	TRBV4-2	.	TGTGCCAGCAGCCAAGATCCAGGCTCTAATGAAAAACTGTTTTTT	CASSQDPGSNEKLFF